Listed below are T cell receptor beta chains from one sample, sequenced in a study of T cells in tuberculosis. Produced via immunoSEQ multiplex PCR; TCRdb's table is partial and in-frame only. The data show around 50,000 clones, roughly 88% seen once. The sequenced material came from CD1b-GMM tetramer-negative cells sorted from PBMCs. The receptor source for this set is an adult woman with latent tuberculosis. The conserved cysteine and the conserved F or W are not part of the CDR3 here.

v_call	j_call	cdr3_aa
TRBV2	TRBJ2-7	ASSDVRTPTYEQY
TRBV19	TRBJ2-5	ASSILAGGQKTQY
TRBV15	TRBJ2-7	ATSRDSGGPHYEQY
TRBV27	TRBJ1-2	ASSGRGAYGYT
TRBV15	TRBJ2-1	ATSRDPFSSGRAFNEQF
TRBV4-2	TRBJ2-6	ASSQFGLSRRSGANVLT
TRBV30	TRBJ1-2	AWSLTGFSVGYT
TRBV28	TRBJ2-7	ASKGGVTGGEQY
TRBV7-7	TRBJ1-6	ASSPDINSPLH
TRBV5-1	TRBJ2-2	ASRKAVAGGNTGELF
TRBV9	TRBJ2-2	ASSVEGGRRTGELF
TRBV28	TRBJ2-7	ASTNMGLASYEQY
TRBV7-2	TRBJ2-7	ASSPGTEQY
TRBV4-2	TRBJ1-2	ASSQADRGNHGYT
TRBV6-5	TRBJ2-7	ASSWGRAGNEQY
TRBV5-4	TRBJ2-5	ASSLAWLGEETQY
TRBV5-6	TRBJ1-5	ASSLQGAEQPQH
TRBV18	TRBJ1-2	ASSPTGDYGYT
TRBV27	TRBJ2-1	ASSSGLADYNEQF
TRBV6-5	TRBJ1-1	ASRAGDGQNTEAF
TRBV19	TRBJ2-2	ASSPMGGTGELF
TRBV30	TRBJ2-7	AWSGSGHNSYEQY
TRBV6-1	TRBJ1-3	ASSDDYRGRAGNTIY
TRBV6-5	TRBJ1-4	ASGRTGPNEKLF
TRBV19	TRBJ1-1	ASSIRGQGGTEAF
TRBV11-3	TRBJ2-3	ASSLETWRGTDTQY
TRBV18	TRBJ1-1	ASSPYKFTEAF
TRBV30	TRBJ2-3	AWSVGPPGGQY
TRBV6-5	TRBJ2-1	ASRWTGQHYNEQF
TRBV30	TRBJ2-5	AWSVLSGARETQY
TRBV5-1	TRBJ1-5	ASSTTGGFDQPQH
TRBV28	TRBJ2-3	ASSAPLAGGTDTQY
TRBV7-8	TRBJ2-7	ASSSSRVVYEQY
TRBV4-3	TRBJ1-5	ASSQDLRGGNQPQH
TRBV2	TRBJ1-5	ASRERTGNQPQH
TRBV6-4	TRBJ2-3	ASSERPRLARISDTQY
TRBV2	TRBJ2-5	ASSPTKTQY
TRBV5-5	TRBJ1-2	ASGRTGEMFYGYT
TRBV7-9	TRBJ2-5	ASSERDPQY
TRBV19	TRBJ2-4	ASAHLGVAGGRYIQY
TRBV30	TRBJ1-4	AWSGAGATNEKLF
TRBV6-4	TRBJ1-5	ASSIESNQPQH
TRBV19	TRBJ2-7	ASMAAGGTYEQY
TRBV27	TRBJ1-2	ASSLRGAPLLPPEHGYT
TRBV2	TRBJ2-1	ASSVDSVNEQF
TRBV5-4	TRBJ2-2	ASSSSHTSGTTGELF
TRBV7-2	TRBJ1-3	ASSLRGLSGNTIY
TRBV19	TRBJ1-6	ASSGLRGRNHSPLH
TRBV9	TRBJ1-2	ASSVGKGTGLRDGYT
TRBV7-3	TRBJ2-1	ASSAQGSSYNEQF
TRBV9	TRBJ2-5	ASSEGEGPGRETQY
TRBV4-1	TRBJ2-5	ASSQGLQETQY
TRBV29-1	TRBJ1-2	SSGSNYGYT
TRBV4-1	TRBJ2-7	ASSQEAGQYHEQY
TRBV28	TRBJ1-1	ASSKQGGFTEAF